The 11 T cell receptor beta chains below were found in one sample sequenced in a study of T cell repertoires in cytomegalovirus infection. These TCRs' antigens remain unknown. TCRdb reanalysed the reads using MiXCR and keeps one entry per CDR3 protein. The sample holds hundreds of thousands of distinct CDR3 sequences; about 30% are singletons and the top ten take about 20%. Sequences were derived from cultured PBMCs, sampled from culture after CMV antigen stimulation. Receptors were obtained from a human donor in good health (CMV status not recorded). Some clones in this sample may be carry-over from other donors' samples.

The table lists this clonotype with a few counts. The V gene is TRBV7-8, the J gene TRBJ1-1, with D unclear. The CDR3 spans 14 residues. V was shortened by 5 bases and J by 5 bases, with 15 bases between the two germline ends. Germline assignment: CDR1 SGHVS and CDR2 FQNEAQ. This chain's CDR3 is CASSPTLGFTEAFF. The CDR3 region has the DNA TGTGCCAGCAGCCCGACTCTCGGGTTTACTGAAGCTTTCTTT. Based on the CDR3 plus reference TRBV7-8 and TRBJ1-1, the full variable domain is GAGVSQSPRYKVAKRGQDVALRCDPISGHVSLFWYQQALGQGPEFLTYFQNEAQLDKSGLPSDRFFAERPEGSVSTLKIQRTQQEDSAVYLCASSPTLGFTEAFFGQGTRLTVV.

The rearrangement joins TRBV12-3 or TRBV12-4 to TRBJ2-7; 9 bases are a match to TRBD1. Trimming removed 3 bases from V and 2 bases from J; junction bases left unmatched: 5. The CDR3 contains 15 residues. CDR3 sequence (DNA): TGTGCCAGCAGTTTGTTTGGGACAGGGCCCTACGAGCAGTACTTC. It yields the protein CASSLFGTGPYEQYF.

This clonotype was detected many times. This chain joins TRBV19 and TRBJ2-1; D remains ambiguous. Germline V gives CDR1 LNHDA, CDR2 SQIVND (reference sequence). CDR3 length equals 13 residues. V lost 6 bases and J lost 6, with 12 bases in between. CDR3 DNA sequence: TGTGCCAGTAGCCTAACTGTTACCAATGAGCAGTTCTTC. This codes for CASSLTVTNEQFF.

The CDR3 here is CAIYKGTADYGYTF. The CDR3 region has the DNA TGTGCCATCTATAAGGGGACAGCCGATTATGGCTACACCTTC. The rearrangement uses TRBV10-3 and TRBJ1-2; TRBD1 aligns across 7 bases. CDR3 length: 14 residues. Trimming at V came to 8 bases and at J to 5 bases, leaving 11 bases not matched to a gene. Germline CDR1 reads ENHRY; CDR2 reads SYGVKD.

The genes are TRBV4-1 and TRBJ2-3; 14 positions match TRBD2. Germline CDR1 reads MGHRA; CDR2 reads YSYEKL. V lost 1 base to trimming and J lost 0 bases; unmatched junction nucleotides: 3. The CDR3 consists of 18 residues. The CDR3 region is CASSQGLAGGLSTDTQYF. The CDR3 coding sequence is TGCGCCAGCAGCCAAGGACTAGCGGGGGGGCTTAGCACAGATACGCAGTATTTT.

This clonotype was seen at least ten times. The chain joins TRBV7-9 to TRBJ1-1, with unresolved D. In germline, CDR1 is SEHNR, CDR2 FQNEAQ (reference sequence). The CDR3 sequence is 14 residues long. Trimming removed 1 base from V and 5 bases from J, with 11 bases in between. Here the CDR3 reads CASSLEVLSTEAFF. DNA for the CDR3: TGTGCCAGCAGCTTAGAAGTTCTTAGTACTGAAGCTTTCTTT.

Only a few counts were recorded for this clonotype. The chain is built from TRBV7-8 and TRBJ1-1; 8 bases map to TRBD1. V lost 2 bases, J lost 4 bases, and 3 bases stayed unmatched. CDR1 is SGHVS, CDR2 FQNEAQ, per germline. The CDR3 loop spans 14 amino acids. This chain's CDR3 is CASSLTGTGTEAFF. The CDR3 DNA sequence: TGTGCCAGCAGCTTAACAGGGACAGGCACTGAAGCTTTCTTT.

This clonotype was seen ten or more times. CDR3 region: CASSVVTSGRDTQYF. DNA of the CDR3: TGTGCCAGCAGCGTGGTGACTAGCGGGAGAGATACGCAGTATTTT. The gene calls are TRBV7-2 and TRBJ2-3; 12 bases are shared with TRBD2. V dropped 5 bases and J dropped 5; count of bases not matched to a gene: 5. CDR1 and CDR2 (germline): SGHTA, FQGNSA. This CDR3 spans 15 amino acids. Supplemented by reference TRBV7-2 and TRBJ2-3, the full variable domain reads GAGVSQSPSNKVTEKGKDVELRCDPISGHTALYWYRQSLGQGLEFLIYFQGNSAPDKSGLPSDRFSAERTGGSVSTLTIQRTQQEDSAVYLCASSVVTSGRDTQYFGPGTRLTVL.

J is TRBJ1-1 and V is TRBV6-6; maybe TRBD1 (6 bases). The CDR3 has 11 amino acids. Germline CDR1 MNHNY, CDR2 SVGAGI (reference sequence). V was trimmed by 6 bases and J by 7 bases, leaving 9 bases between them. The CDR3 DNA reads TGTGCCAGCAGGGACAGTAGTGAAGCTTTCTTT. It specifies CASRDSSEAFF.

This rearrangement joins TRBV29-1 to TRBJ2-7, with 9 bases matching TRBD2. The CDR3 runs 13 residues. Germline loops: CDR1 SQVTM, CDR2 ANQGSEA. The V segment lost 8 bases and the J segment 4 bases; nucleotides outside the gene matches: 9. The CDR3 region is CSRGVAGVYEQYF. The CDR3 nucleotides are TGCAGCCGAGGAGTAGCGGGAGTTTACGAGCAGTACTTC.

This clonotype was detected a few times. DNA of the CDR3: TGTGCCAGCAGCTTAATTTCAGGGGTCGGCTATGGCTACACCTTC. Protein sequence: CASSLISGVGYGYTF. The chain is built from TRBV7-8 and TRBJ1-2, with D perhaps TRBD1 (6 bases). The germline V and J ends were trimmed by 2 bases and 4 bases, with 14 bases remaining between them. The CDR3 is made up of 15 amino acids. Germline-derived CDR1 and CDR2 are SGHVS and FQNEAQ.